This passage covers 20 T cell receptor beta chains from one sample sequenced in a study of blood T cells in healthy people across ages. PCR was performed a second time for roughly 7 to 11 cycles using a sample-barcoded 5' primer and a J-beta primer mix. In TCRdb, the 5' RACE reads were re-called with MiXCR into one record per CDR3 protein. The table includes about 640,000 distinct CDR3 sequences, roughly three fifths detected once. The sample comprised blood. These receptors came from a man in his sixties in good health.

This sequence joins TRBV28 and TRBJ1-1; TRBD1 matches at 9 bases. Germline V lookup: CDR1 MDHEN, CDR2 SYDVKM. CDR3 length: 16 residues. The V gene end was trimmed by 5 bases and the J gene end by 6 bases; junction bases not matched to a gene: 13. The CDR3 coding sequence is TGTGCCAGCAGTAGCCTCCCGGGACAGGGAAGGGCTGAAGCTTTCTTT. This codes for CASSSLPGQGRAEAFF.

The V and J genes are TRBV4-2 and TRBJ1-5; no clear D. V lost 1 base to trimming and J lost 2 bases, with 9 bases between them. This CDR3 region has 15 residues. Germline lookup yields CDR1 LGHNA and CDR2 YNFKEQ. The CDR3 coding sequence is TGTGCCAGCAGCCAAGGAAGGGTTGGCAATCAGCCCCAGCATTTT. It translates to CASSQGRVGNQPQHF.

This rearrangement joins TRBV4-1 to TRBJ2-1; D is possibly TRBD1 or TRBD2 (6 bases each). Trimming removed 0 bases from V and 10 bases from J, with 22 bases in between. The CDR3 covers 17 residues. Germline CDR1 is MGHRA and CDR2 is YSYEKL. The CDR3 protein is CASSQEGALASEEEQFF. CDR3 sequence (DNA): TGCGCCAGCAGCCAAGAGGGGGCCTTGGCTAGCGAGGAGGAGCAGTTCTTC.

The chain couples TRBV18 to TRBJ1-2; possible D gene TRBD1, 5 bases. The V end was cut by 5 bases, the J end by 7 bases, with 11 bases between. This CDR3 spans 12 amino acids. Germline V lookup: CDR1 KGHSH, CDR2 LQKENI. The CDR3 nucleotides read TGTGCCAGCTCATCTCTTAGGGGTGGCTACACCTTC. The encoded protein is CASSSLRGGYTF.

Worth noting for this clonotype: A much larger clone sits a single nucleotide away, making a read error possible. This chain joins TRBV27 and TRBJ2-1; 8 bases agree with TRBD1. Trimming took 7 bases from V and 8 from J; bases not matched to a gene: 7. There are 13 residues in the CDR3. CDR1 is MNHEY and CDR2 is SMNVEV in the germline V gene (reference sequence). CDR3 DNA: TGTGCCAGCAATTTCTGGGGACAGGATGAGCAGTTCTTC. Protein: CASNFWGQDEQFF.

The table lists this clonotype with a few counts. CDR3 coding DNA: TGTGCCAGCAGCCAAGATTTGTGGGAGCAGTACTTC. It specifies CASSQDLWEQYF. The chain has TRBV3-1 and TRBJ2-5; possible D gene TRBD2, 5 bases. The CDR3 has 12 residues. The V gene's germline CDR1 is LGHDT and CDR2 YNNKEL (reference sequence). The V end lost 0 bases, the J end lost 11 bases, and 10 bases lay between the germline ends.

The sample holds many counts of this clonotype. The chain has TRBV6-6 and TRBJ2-3, with 7 bases fitting TRBD2. Germline lookup yields CDR1 MNHNY and CDR2 SVGAGI (reference sequence). This CDR3 spans 15 amino acids. The trim removed 7 bases at V and 3 bases at J, leaving 10 bases unmatched. CDR3 bases: TGTGCCAGCACTGGAACTAGCGACCAAACAGATACGCAGTATTTT. It is translated as CASTGTSDQTDTQYF.

The gene calls are TRBV5-1 and TRBJ2-3; TRBD2 aligns across 8 bases. CDR3 length equals 16 residues. V shed 0 bases, J shed 5 bases, and the junction held 8 bases outside the gene matches. Germline V CDR1 and CDR2: SGHRS, YFSETQ. CDR3 in amino acids: CASSLDQAGGLDTQYF. In DNA, the CDR3 is TGCGCCAGCAGCTTGGACCAGGCGGGGGGTCTAGATACGCAGTATTTT.

This clonotype was counted between two and nine times. The CDR3 reads CASAWTGRQETQYF. In DNA, the CDR3 is TGTGCCAGCGCCTGGACAGGGAGGCAAGAGACCCAGTACTTC. This chain connects TRBV2 to TRBJ2-4, with TRBD1 identical over 8 bases. The J call may be in error: the DNA end matches TRBJ2-5 better. This CDR3 has 14 amino acids. Germline V gives CDR1 SNHLY, CDR2 FYNNEI.

The gene calls are TRBV7-9 and TRBJ2-3; possibly TRBD2 for D (6 bases). Trimming removed 5 bases at V and 3 bases at J, with 15 bases between. Germline V lookup: CDR1 SEHNR, CDR2 FQNEAQ (reference sequence). The CDR3 is 15 amino acids. CDR3 nucleotide sequence: TGTGCCAGCAGCCCACTGGATGGGAGGACAGATACGCAGTATTTT. It specifies CASSPLDGRTDTQYF.

The rearrangement uses TRBV10-3 and TRBJ1-2; TRBD1 is a possible D gene (5 bases). The CDR3 runs 14 residues. Trimming pared 10 bases from V and 2 bases from J, leaving 17 bases between. CDR1 ENHRY and CDR2 SYGVKD come from the germline V gene. The CDR3 DNA reads TGTGCCAGCAGGTGGCAGGGCCTAAACTATGGCTACACCTTC. Translation: CASRWQGLNYGYTF.

The chain uses TRBV6-5 and TRBJ2-1; 15 positions match TRBD2. The CDR3 extends over 19 amino acids. Looked up from germline, CDR1 is MNHEY and CDR2 is SVGAGI. The trim removed 3 bases at V and 0 bases at J, leaving 6 bases unmatched. CDR3 DNA: TGTGCCAGCAGTTATAGGGGACTAGCGGGGGGCAGCTCCTACAATGAGCAGTTCTTC. Protein: CASSYRGLAGGSSYNEQFF.

V is TRBV6-5 and J is TRBJ2-3, with a possible D match to TRBD1 (6 bases). CDR1 is MNHEY, CDR2 SVGAGI, per germline. V lost 7 bases and J 2 bases, leaving 13 bases between the germline ends. The CDR3 loop spans 14 amino acids. CDR3 sequence (DNA): TGTGCCAGCACCCGGACAGCATTCACAGATACGCAGTATTTT. Translating it yields CASTRTAFTDTQYF.

The chain employs TRBV28 and TRBJ2-7; 10 nucleotides agree with TRBD2. In germline, CDR1 is MDHEN, CDR2 SYDVKM. J gave up 3 bases and V 5 bases, and 4 bases lay outside the gene matches. This CDR3 region has 14 residues. The chain's CDR3 is CASSTSGESYEQYF. DNA of the CDR3: TGTGCCAGCAGTACTAGCGGGGAGAGCTACGAGCAGTACTTC.

The gene calls are TRBV27 and TRBJ2-5; 9 nucleotides align to TRBD1. The DNA end favors TRBJ2-7, so the J call may be wrong. Germline V CDR1 and CDR2: MNHEY, SMNVEV (reference sequence). The CDR3 sequence is 14 residues long. The CDR3 nucleotides are TGTGCCAGCAGTTCGGGACAGGGTTTACACGAGCAGTACTTC. Its translation is CASSSGQGLHEQYF.

The V and J genes are TRBV9 and TRBJ1-1, with TRBD1 matching over 9 bases. From germline, CDR1 is SGDLS and CDR2 YYNGEE. The trim removed 0 bases at V and 6 bases at J, leaving 6 bases unmatched. This CDR3 region has 15 residues. The DNA for the CDR3 is TGTGCCAGCAGCGTAGGACAGGGGGAAGTCGCTGAAGCTTTCTTT. Translated: CASSVGQGEVAEAFF.

This chain uses TRBV10-3 with TRBJ2-6; perhaps TRBD2 as D (5 bases). The CDR3 length is 16 residues. V gave up 7 bases and J gave up 0 bases, with 13 bases separating them. In germline, CDR1 is ENHRY, CDR2 SYGVKD. Here the CDR3 DNA reads TGTGCCATCAAAACGGGTGGGAGCTCTGGGGCCAACGTCCTGACTTTC. It is translated as CAIKTGGSSGANVLTF.

This clonotype was observed many times. The chain employs TRBV10-1 and TRBJ2-7, with a weak D call TRBD1 (7 bases). Trimming stripped 3 bases from V and 6 bases from J, with 18 bases between. Germline CDR1 is WNHNN and CDR2 is SYGVQD (reference sequence). The CDR3 has 15 amino acids. The CDR3 region has the DNA TGCGCCAGCAGTGACGGGAGACAGGGACCTCGCGAGCAGTACTTC. Amino acids: CASSDGRQGPREQYF.

This clonotype was found a few times. An end of the junction differs from the germline gene, which may be a read error. The chain joins TRBV12-3 or TRBV12-4 to TRBJ2-5, with 7 bases lining up with TRBD1. The CDR3 spans 13 residues. CDR3: CASTLGQEETQYF. CDR3 nucleotide sequence: TGTGCCAGCACTTTAGGACAGGAAGAGACCCAGTACTTC.

The genes are TRBV20-1 and TRBJ2-7, with 8 bases that match TRBD1. The germline V gene encodes CDR1 DFQATT and CDR2 SNEGSKA (reference sequence). V gave up 3 bases and J gave up 0 bases; unmatched junction bases: 4. The CDR3 is 14 amino acids. The CDR3 DNA reads as TGCAGTGCTAGCCCCGGGACAGGCTCCTACGAGCAGTACTTC. This translates into CSASPGTGSYEQYF.